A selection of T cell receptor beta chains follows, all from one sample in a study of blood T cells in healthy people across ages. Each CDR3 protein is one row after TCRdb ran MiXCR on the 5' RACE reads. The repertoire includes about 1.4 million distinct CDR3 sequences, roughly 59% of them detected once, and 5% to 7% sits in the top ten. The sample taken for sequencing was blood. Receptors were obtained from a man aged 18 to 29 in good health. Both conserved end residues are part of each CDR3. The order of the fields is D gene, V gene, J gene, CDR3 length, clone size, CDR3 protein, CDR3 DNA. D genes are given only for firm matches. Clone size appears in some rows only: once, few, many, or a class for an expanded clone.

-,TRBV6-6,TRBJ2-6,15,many,CASDARTVGANVLTF,TGTGCCAGTGATGCCCGGACAGTCGGGGCCAACGTCCTGACTTTC
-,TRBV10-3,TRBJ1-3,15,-,CAISESISRGNTIYF,TGTGCCATCAGTGAGTCGATCTCTAGGGGAAACACCATATATTTT
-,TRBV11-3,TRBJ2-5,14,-,CASSPRGYGETQYF,TGTGCCAGCAGCCCGAGGGGGTACGGAGAGACCCAGTACTTC
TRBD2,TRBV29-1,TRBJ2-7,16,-,CSPLARLAGVDYEQYF,TGCAGCCCGCTCGCCCGTTTAGCGGGGGTAGACTATGAGCAGTACTTC
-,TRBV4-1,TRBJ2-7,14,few,CASSQMTDSYEQYF,TGCGCCAGCAGCCAGATGACAGACTCCTACGAGCAGTACTTC
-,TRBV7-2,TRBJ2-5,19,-,CASSLMGGGNRVIGETQYF,TGTGCCAGCAGCTTAATGGGGGGGGGAAACAGGGTAATAGGAGAGACCCAGTACTTC
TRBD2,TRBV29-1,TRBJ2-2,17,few,CSVAGTSYDSNTGELFF,TGCAGCGTTGCCGGGACTAGCTACGATTCGAACACCGGGGAGCTGTTTTTT
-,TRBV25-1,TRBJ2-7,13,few,CASSARISYEQYF,TGTGCCAGCAGTGCACGGATCTCCTACGAGCAGTACTTC
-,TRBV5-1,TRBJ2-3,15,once,CASSLDGQSTDTRYF,TGCGCCAGCAGCTTGGATGGACAGAGCACAGATACGCGGTATTTT
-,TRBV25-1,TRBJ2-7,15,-,CASSEIGARSYEQYF,TGTGCCAGCAGTGAGATTGGGGCGCGGTCCTACGAGCAGTACTTC
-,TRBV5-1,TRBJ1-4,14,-,CASSSDSGNEKLFF,TGCGCCAGCAGCTCGGACAGTGGAAATGAAAAACTGTTTTTT
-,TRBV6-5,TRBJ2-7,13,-,CASSYDYSYEQYF,TGTGCCAGCAGTTATGACTACTCCTACGAGCAGTACTTC
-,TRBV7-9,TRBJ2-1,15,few,CASNIAENSYNEQFF,TGTGCCAGCAATATAGCGGAGAACTCCTACAATGAGCAGTTCTTC
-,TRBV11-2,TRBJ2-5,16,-,CASARGETDLLETQYF,TGTGCCAGCGCAAGAGGGGAAACGGATTTGTTAGAGACCCAGTACTTC
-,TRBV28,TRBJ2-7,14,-,CASNLGGTVYEQYF,TGTGCCAGCAACTTAGGGGGGACCGTCTACGAGCAGTACTTC
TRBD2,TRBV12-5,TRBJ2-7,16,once,CASGLAGRGDSYEQYF,TGTGCTAGTGGTTTGGCCGGGAGGGGTGACTCCTACGAGCAGTACTTC
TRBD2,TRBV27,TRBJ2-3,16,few,CASTHSGGHPGDTQYF,TGTGCCAGCACCCATAGCGGGGGCCACCCTGGGGATACGCAGTATTTT
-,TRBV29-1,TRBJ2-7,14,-,CSVEVRGKTYEQYF,TGCAGCGTTGAAGTTCGGGGGAAGACCTACGAGCAGTACTTC
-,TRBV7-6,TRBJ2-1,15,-,CASSSNDKKTCEQFF,TGTGCCAGCAGCTCGAATGATAAAAAGACATGCGAGCAGTTCTTC
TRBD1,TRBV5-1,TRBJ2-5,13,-,CASYRGVGETQYF,TGCGCCAGTTACAGGGGTGTAGGAGAGACCCAGTACTTC
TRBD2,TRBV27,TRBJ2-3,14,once,CASSAGLAGNTQYF,TGTGCCAGCAGTGCGGGACTAGCGGGTAATACGCAGTATTTT
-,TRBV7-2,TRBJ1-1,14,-,CASSTRSGNTVAFF,TGTGCCAGCAGCACCCGAAGTGGGAACACTGTAGCTTTCTTT
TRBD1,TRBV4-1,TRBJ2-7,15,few,CASSQAGTGRVEQYF,TGCGCCAGCAGCCAAGCAGGGACAGGTAGGGTCGAGCAGTACTTC
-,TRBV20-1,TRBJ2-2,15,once,CSARGHEGGTGELFF,TGCAGTGCTAGAGGGCACGAAGGAGGGACCGGGGAGCTGTTTTTT
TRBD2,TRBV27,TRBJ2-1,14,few,CASSSLAGVNEQFF,TGTGCCAGCAGCTCACTAGCGGGGGTAAATGAGCAGTTCTTC
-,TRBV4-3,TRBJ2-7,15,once,CASSQDRSGAYEQYF,TGCGCCAGCAGCCAAGATCGATCAGGGGCCTACGAGCAGTACTTC
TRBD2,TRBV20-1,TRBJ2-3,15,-,CSAREGTLAGETQYF,TGCAGTGCTAGAGAGGGGACTCTAGCGGGGGAGACGCAGTATTTT
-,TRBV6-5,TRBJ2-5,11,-,CASIAAGRQYF,TGTGCCAGTATTGCGGCGGGGCGGCAGTACTTC
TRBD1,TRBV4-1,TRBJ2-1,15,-,CASSLDRGRVDEQFF,TGCGCCAGCAGCTTGGACAGGGGGCGCGTAGATGAGCAGTTCTTC
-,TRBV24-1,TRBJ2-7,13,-,CATSDPGGDEQYF,TGTGCCACCAGTGATCCAGGCGGGGACGAGCAGTACTTC
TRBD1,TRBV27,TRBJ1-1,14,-,CASGPWTGGSEAFF,TGTGCCAGCGGGCCGTGGACAGGGGGAAGTGAAGCTTTCTTT
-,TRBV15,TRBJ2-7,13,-,CATSRAWSTEQYF,TGTGCCACCAGCAGAGCTTGGAGTACTGAGCAGTACTTC
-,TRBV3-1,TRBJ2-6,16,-,CASSQDYGSGANVLTF,TGTGCCAGCAGCCAAGATTACGGCTCTGGGGCCAACGTCCTGACTTTC
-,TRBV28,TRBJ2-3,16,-,CASSFSGQSSTDTQYF,TGTGCCAGCAGTTTTTCCGGACAGAGTAGCACAGATACGCAGTATTTT
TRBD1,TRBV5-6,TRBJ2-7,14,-,CASSFGTGSVEQYF,TGTGCCAGCAGCTTTGGGACAGGGAGTGTCGAGCAGTACTTC
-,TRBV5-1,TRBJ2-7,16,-,CASSLDGASTSYEQYF,TGCGCCAGCAGCTTGGATGGGGCCTCTACTTCCTACGAGCAGTACTTC
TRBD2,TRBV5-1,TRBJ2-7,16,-,CASSLAVAGGYYEQYF,TGCGCCAGCAGCTTGGCTGTAGCGGGGGGTTACTACGAGCAGTACTTC
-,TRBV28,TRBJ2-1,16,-,CASNTLRRGFYNEQFF,TGTGCCAGCAATACCTTAAGACGGGGGTTCTACAATGAGCAGTTCTTC
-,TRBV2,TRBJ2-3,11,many,CASRMTDTQYF,TGTGCCAGCAGGATGACAGATACGCAGTATTTT
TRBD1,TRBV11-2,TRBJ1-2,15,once,CASSSGTGAGYGYTF,TGTGCCAGCAGCTCGGGGACAGGGGCGGGGTATGGCTACACCTTC
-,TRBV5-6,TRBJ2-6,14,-,CASSFRQDTNVLTF,TGTGCCAGCAGCTTTCGACAGGATACCAACGTCCTGACTTTC
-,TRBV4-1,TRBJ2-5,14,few,CASSQDYEDETQYF,TGCGCCAGCAGCCAAGATTACGAGGATGAGACCCAGTACTTC
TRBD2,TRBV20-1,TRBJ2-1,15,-,CSAPNSLAVFNEQFF,TGCAGTGCCCCAAACTCCCTAGCGGTTTTCAATGAGCAGTTCTTC
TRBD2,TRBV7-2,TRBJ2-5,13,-,CAAGLAGGYEQYF,TGTGCCGCCGGACTAGCGGGAGGATATGAGCAGTACTTC
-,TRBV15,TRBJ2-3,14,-,CATSIGRGTDTQYF,TGTGCCACCAGCATAGGCAGGGGCACAGATACGCAGTATTTT
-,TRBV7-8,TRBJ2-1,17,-,CASSPPTGVPSYNEQFF,TGTGCCAGCAGCCCCCCTACGGGGGTCCCCTCCTACAATGAGCAGTTCTTC
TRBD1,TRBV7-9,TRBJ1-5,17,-,CASSNPGTGGINQPQHF,TGTGCCAGCAGCAACCCCGGGACAGGGGGAATCAATCAGCCCCAGCATTTT
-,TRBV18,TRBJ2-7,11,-,CASSNRAEQYF,TGTGCCAGCTCCAACAGGGCCGAGCAGTACTTC
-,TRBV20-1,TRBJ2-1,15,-,CSAIPSSVPHNEQFF,TGCAGTGCTATTCCGTCTAGCGTTCCCCACAATGAGCAGTTCTTC
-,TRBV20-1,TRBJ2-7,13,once,CSARDTGEYEQYF,TGCAGTGCTAGAGATACTGGGGAATACGAGCAGTACTTC